One sample yielded the 20 T cell receptor beta chains listed below, sequenced in a study of blood T cells in healthy people across ages. PCR was performed a second time for about 7 to 11 cycles using a sample-barcoded 5' primer and a J-beta primer mix. TCRdb recomputed calls from the 5' RACE reads with MiXCR, one row per CDR3 protein. Of about 670,000 distinct CDR3 sequences in the sample, roughly 41% were seen once. The sequenced sample consisted of blood. Receptors originate from an elderly man in good health.

In this sample, this clonotype turned up a few times. The rearrangement joins TRBV27 to TRBJ2-6; 7 bases are a match to TRBD1. J was trimmed by 0 bases and V by 4 bases; bases with no gene match: 6. The CDR3 is made up of 17 amino acids. The germline V gene encodes CDR1 MNHEY and CDR2 SMNVEV (reference sequence). The CDR3 reads CASSYITGVSGANVLTF. Here the CDR3 DNA reads TGTGCCAGCAGTTATATTACAGGGGTCTCTGGGGCCAACGTCCTGACTTTC. Together with reference TRBV27 and TRBJ2-6, the CDR3 gives the full variable domain: EAQVTQNPRYLITVTGKKLTVTCSQNMNHEYMSWYRQDPGLGLRQIYYSMNVEVTDKGDVPEGYKVSRKEKRNFPLILESPSPNQTSLYFCASSYITGVSGANVLTFGAGSRLTVL.

This chain links TRBV12-3 or TRBV12-4 with TRBJ2-3; D is undetermined. CDR3 length: 11 residues. The V gene lost 10 bases and the J gene lost 2 bases, with 7 bases spanning the gap. The chain's CDR3 is CAIANTDTQYF. For the CDR3, the DNA is TGTGCCATCGCGAACACAGATACGCAGTATTTT.

The chain links TRBV20-1 to TRBJ2-1, with 13 bases aligning to TRBD2. This CDR3 spans 15 amino acids. Germline lookup yields CDR1 DFQATT and CDR2 SNEGSKA (reference sequence). V was clipped by 4 bases and J by 5 bases; unmatched bases: 5. The CDR3 coding sequence is TGCAGTGCTACCCTGGGACTAGCGGGAAACAATGAGCAGTTCTTC. It yields the protein CSATLGLAGNNEQFF.

This chain connects TRBV7-9 to TRBJ1-1, with TRBD1 matching 9 bases. J was trimmed by 1 base and V by 8 bases; bases with no gene match: 11. Germline V lookup: CDR1 SEHNR, CDR2 FQNEAQ (reference sequence). CDR3 size: 16 residues. The CDR3 is CASGSEQGARNTEAFF. CDR3 coding DNA: TGTGCCAGCGGAAGCGAACAGGGGGCGAGGAACACTGAAGCTTTCTTT. The full variable domain, completed using reference TRBV7-9 and TRBJ1-1, is DTGVSQNPRHKITKRGQNVTFRCDPISEHNRLYWYRQTLGQGPEFLTYFQNEAQLEKSRLLSDRFSAERPKGSFSTLEIQRTEQGDSAMYLCASGSEQGARNTEAFFGQGTRLTVV.

J is TRBJ2-4 and V is TRBV7-2; 11 nucleotides match TRBD2. V was pared by 3 bases and J by 3 bases, with 10 bases of the junction left unmatched. Germline CDR1 SGHTA, CDR2 FQGNSA. CDR3 length: 18 residues. CDR3 sequence: CASSFRVAGGPVKNIQYF. DNA for the CDR3: TGTGCCAGCAGCTTTCGGGTAGCGGGGGGGCCGGTCAAAAACATTCAGTACTTC.

This clonotype occurred many times. The rearrangement uses TRBV7-2 and TRBJ2-7, with unresolved D. This CDR3 contains 12 residues. V lost 8 bases to trimming and J lost 5 bases, with 13 bases between them. Germline-derived CDR1 and CDR2 are SGHTA and FQGNSA. The DNA of the CDR3 is TGTGCCAGCTCACCACTGGGTAACGAGCAGTACTTC. Amino acid sequence: CASSPLGNEQYF.

The chain recombines TRBV6-6 with TRBJ2-1; 9 positions agree with TRBD1. The CDR3 has 14 amino acids. Germline lookup yields CDR1 MNHNY and CDR2 SVGAGI (reference sequence). V shed 2 bases and J 12 bases; nucleotides not matched to a gene: 8. The CDR3 reads CASSYRGQGDTQFF. The DNA for the CDR3 is TGTGCCAGCAGTTACCGGGGACAGGGAGATACGCAGTTCTTC.

This clonotype has a handful of counts. V usage is TRBV11-2 and J usage is TRBJ2-5; 11 bases align to TRBD1. The CDR3 covers 17 residues. The V segment lost 5 bases and the J segment 5 bases; nucleotides outside the gene matches: 13. The germline gives CDR1 SGHAT, CDR2 FQNNGV. The DNA of the CDR3 is TGTGCCAGCAGCCCCCGGACAGGGGGCGTTTACTGGGAGACCCAGTACTTC. This translates into CASSPRTGGVYWETQYF.

The chain carries TRBV27 and TRBJ1-6; unclear D gene. Germline lookup yields CDR1 MNHEY and CDR2 SMNVEV (reference sequence). V gave up 6 bases and J gave up 3 bases, with 12 bases separating them. The CDR3 spans 15 residues. In DNA, the CDR3 is TGTGCCAGCAGGCTCTCCGGGTTCTATAATTCACCCCTCCACTTT. It yields the protein CASRLSGFYNSPLHF.

The gene calls are TRBV6-4 and TRBJ1-5; 7 bases match TRBD1. Looked up from germline, CDR1 is MRHNA and CDR2 is SNTAGT. V dropped 2 bases and J dropped 3; count of bases not matched to a gene: 4. The CDR3 sequence is 15 residues long. DNA for the CDR3: TGTGCCAGCAGTGACAGGGGACAGCACAATCAGCCCCAGCATTTT. It encodes CASSDRGQHNQPQHF.

This clonotype was counted between two and nine times. The rearrangement links TRBV20-1 to TRBJ2-7; 13 nucleotides line up with TRBD2. This CDR3 has 14 residues. In germline, CDR1 is DFQATT, CDR2 SNEGSKA (reference sequence). After removal of 6 bases from V and 7 bases from J, the junction contained 9 bases not matched to a gene. The CDR3 sequence is CSAAGLAGLSEQYF. The DNA of the CDR3 is TGCAGTGCAGCGGGACTAGCGGGGTTGAGTGAGCAGTACTTC.

This clonotype was observed once. This chain uses TRBV2 with TRBJ2-2; D gene unclear. Germline values: CDR1 SNHLY, CDR2 FYNNEI. The CDR3 is made up of 14 amino acids. Trimming removed 3 bases at V and 2 bases at J, with 7 bases between. CDR3 coding DNA: TGTGCCAGCAGTGAGGCGGCTAACACCGGGGAGCTGTTTTTT. This sequence encodes CASSEAANTGELFF.

In its sample, this clonotype was seen many times. The chain links TRBV7-2 to TRBJ2-3; 9 nucleotides align to TRBD1. Germline CDR1 is SGHTA and CDR2 is FQGNSA. CDR3 length equals 15 residues. After removal of 2 bases from V and 4 bases from J, the junction contained 4 bases not matched to a gene. CDR3 sequence: CASSLYGTGSDTQYF. The CDR3 DNA sequence: TGTGCCAGCAGCTTATATGGGACAGGGTCAGATACGCAGTATTTT.

This clonotype occurred a few times. The chain uses TRBV6-6 and TRBJ2-7, with D perhaps matching TRBD2 (6 bases). The CDR3 length is 14 residues. The germline V gene has CDR1 MNHNY and CDR2 SVGAGI (reference sequence). Trimming cost V 6 bases and J 1 base, with 13 bases left between them. The CDR3 DNA is TGTGCCAGCAGCCGCCCGGAGGGGTCCTACGAGCAGTACTTC. It codes for CASSRPEGSYEQYF.

This clonotype was seen more than once but under ten times. CDR3 residues: CASSRTGGFNEQYF. The CDR3 region has the DNA TGTGCCAGCAGTCGGACAGGGGGCTTCAACGAGCAGTACTTC. The rearrangement links TRBV11-3 to TRBJ2-7; 11 nucleotides line up with TRBD1. Trimming took 6 bases from V and 5 from J; bases not matched to a gene: 6. Germline CDR1 reads SGHNT; CDR2 reads YENEEA. The CDR3 spans 14 residues.

A word on this clonotype: This may stem from a read error, because a much larger clone lies one nucleotide away. The V gene is TRBV7-2, the J gene TRBJ2-5; tentative D call: TRBD1 (5 bases). Germline CDR1 is SGHTA and CDR2 is FQGNSA. This CDR3 is built from 14 residues. CDR3 region: CASSLGVGEEAQYF. The DNA of the CDR3 is TGTGCCAGCAGCTTAGGGGTAGGGGAAGAGGCCCAGTACTTC. Supplemented by reference TRBV7-2 and TRBJ2-5, the full variable domain reads GAGVSQSPSNKVTEKGKDVELRCDPISGHTALYWYRQSLGQGLEFLIYFQGNSAPDKSGLPSDRFSAERTGGSVSTLTIQRTQQEDSAVYLCASSLGVGEEAQYFGPGTRLLVL.

Comment on this clonotype: A read error may be the cause here, since a much bigger clone is one base away. This chain joins TRBV4-1 and TRBJ2-1; D is possibly TRBD1 (6 bases). The CDR3 loop spans 15 amino acids. The germline gives CDR1 MGHRA, CDR2 YSYEKL. The CDR3: CASSQGGGSDNEQFF. The CDR3 nucleotides are TGCGCCAGCAGCCAAGGTGGGGGCTCCGACAATGAGCAGTTCTTC.

This clonotype was seen a handful of times. The chain combines TRBV28 with TRBJ2-7; D might be TRBD1 (6 bases). Germline CDR1 MDHEN, CDR2 SYDVKM. The CDR3 length is 11 residues. The CDR3, as DNA: TGTGCAGCACAGGGCCTGGGCGAGCAGTACTTC. This encodes CAAQGLGEQYF.

The chain couples TRBV10-3 to TRBJ2-4; TRBD2 is a possible D gene (6 bases). With the DNA end fitting TRBJ2-7 better, the J assignment may be wrong. CDR1 and CDR2 (germline): ENHRY, SYGVKD. The CDR3 is 13 amino acids. Here the CDR3 reads CAISGGLAYEQYF. For the CDR3, the DNA is TGTGCCATCTCCGGAGGGCTAGCCTACGAGCAGTACTTC.

The chain uses TRBV2 and TRBJ2-4, with 7 nucleotides matching TRBD1. The J call may be mistaken, given a closer DNA end match to TRBJ2-5. The CDR3 has 12 residues. In germline, CDR1 is SNHLY, CDR2 FYNNEI. In nucleotides, the CDR3 is TGTGCCATCGACAGGGTCCAAGAGACCCAGTACTTC. Amino acid sequence: CAIDRVQETQYF.